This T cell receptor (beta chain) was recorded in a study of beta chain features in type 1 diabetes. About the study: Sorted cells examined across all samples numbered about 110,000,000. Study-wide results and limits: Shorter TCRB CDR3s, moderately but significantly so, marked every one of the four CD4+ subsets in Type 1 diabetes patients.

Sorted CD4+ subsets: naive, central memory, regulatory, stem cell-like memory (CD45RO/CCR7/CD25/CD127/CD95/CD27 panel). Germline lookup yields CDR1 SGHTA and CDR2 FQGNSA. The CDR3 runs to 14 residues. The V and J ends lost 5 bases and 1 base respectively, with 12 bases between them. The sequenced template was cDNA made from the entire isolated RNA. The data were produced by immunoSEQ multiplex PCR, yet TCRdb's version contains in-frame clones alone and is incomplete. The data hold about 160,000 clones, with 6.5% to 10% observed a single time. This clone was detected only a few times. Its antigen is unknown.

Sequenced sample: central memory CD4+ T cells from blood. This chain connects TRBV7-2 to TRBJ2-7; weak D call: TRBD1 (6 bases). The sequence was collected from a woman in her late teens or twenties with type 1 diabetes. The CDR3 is CASSPARGSYEQYF. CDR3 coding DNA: TGTGCCAGCAGCCCTGCCAGGGGATCCTACGAGCAGTACTTC.